The T cell receptor (beta chain) under discussion was sequenced for a study of PD-L1 blockade in urothelial cancer (dated by TCRdb to 2015 to 2018). For context, the study as a whole: Every patient began therapy in about 2014 and was given atezolizumab 1,200 mg intravenously every 3 weeks. Pretreatment blood TCR-seq was available for about 30 patients, at least one posttreatment blood collection was obtained for around 25 patients, and tumor TCR-seq was available for around 25 patients. In the same patients, whole exome sequencing and RNA sequencing of pretreatment tumors were performed in addition to TCR sequencing. Blood samples were analyzed at 3 weeks after treatment start (second dose) and at 6 weeks after treatment start. An exploratory multi-omic analysis was conducted of the somatic, immune and clinical correlates of response to PD-L1 blockade with atezolizumab in urothelial cancer. A median of about 150,000 T cells and some 90,000 unique TCRs was obtained from blood samples, and a median clonality of approximately 0.077 was observed. About 90% of the 29 patients were males with bladder-origin urothelial cancer, and about 65% of the roughly 30 reported a prior smoking history. Several patients achieved durable clinical benefit and about 22 did not. Durable clinical benefit was defined as progression-free survival longer than 6 months, and TCR features were also tested against progression-free and overall survival. An ECOG performance status of 0 or 1 was recorded for the patients, and 0 to 3 prior chemotherapy regimens had been received by the patients. Pretreatment tumor samples, along with matched peripheral blood serially collected before and after atezolizumab treatment, were subjected to TCR sequencing.

To estimate absolute template abundance from read counts, synthetic TCR analog templates were spiked into each PCR. TCRbeta CDR3 regions were amplified from genomic DNA with bias-controlled V and J gene primers using the immunoSEQ assay. Sequencing of rearranged TCRbeta segments was performed at approximately 20X coverage. The authors' analysis ran thus. Sequencing errors were corrected by clustering and CDR3s were annotated against IMGT to assign V, D and J genes. Out-of-frame and stop-codon sequences were excluded, and only productive TCRbeta rearrangements were used in downstream analyses. Clonality was computed as one minus Shannon entropy normalized by the log of the number of unique productive sequences. Clones differing between time points or between blood and tumor were identified by Fisher's exact test with Benjamini-Hochberg correction at adjusted p below 0.01. TCRdb stores this immuneACCESS table with in-frame sequences only. Part of the clones is absent; in the studies checked, under half of the shortfall reflects unresolved V genes, and no reason is known for the rest. The V and J calls and clone size were taken over from that table, and D and trimming were inferred from the DNA. The sample profile shows approximately 93,000 clones; approximately 87% of them were found once. The ten largest clones capture under 10% of the sample.

From a lookup of the germline V gene, CDR1 and CDR2 are MNHNS and SASEGT. V sheds 4 bases and J sheds 1 base, leaving 10 bases between their ends. The CDR3 holds 14 amino acids from the cysteine to the phenylalanine. CDR3 DNA is the only sequence kept; it has 42 bases, read in frame from the first base. What the time point label conveys for this sample: peripheral blood 6 weeks after treatment start. The cohort included 25 to 35 patients with locally advanced or metastatic urothelial carcinoma who were treated at Memorial Sloan Kettering on a trial protocol. Peripheral blood mononuclear cells were collected pretreatment and during treatment, with between 1 and 8 total time points per patient. The Qiagen DNeasy Blood extraction kit was used to purify genomic DNA from total PBMCs and tumor samples. PBMCs were collected pretreatment and during treatment, and were isolated and stored as previously described.

In the case of this clone: Its antigen remains undetermined. No much larger clone exists at a distance of one base, and base qualities are not known.

Here is what the overall study found, with its caveats: Because of the small sample size (n ≈ 28) and the many exploratory analyses performed, the results are intended to be regarded as hypothesis-generating. A pretreatment peripheral blood TCR clonality below the median was linked to improved progression-free and overall survival. Among patients with durable benefit, tumor-associated TCR clones showed greater expansion in peripheral blood 3 weeks after treatment started (n ≈ 21, p = 0.022).

Here the sequenced sample was PBMCs, taken around atezolizumab (anti-PD-L1) treatment. The sequence was collected from a man in his 70s with urothelial cancer. The chain couples TRBV6-1 to TRBJ1-1, with no D gene named confidently. The DNA sequence is given as TGTGCCAGCAGTGTGCCGGAGGGGAACACTGAAGCTTTCTTT. It translates as CASSVPEGNTEAFF.